This T cell receptor beta chain came from a study of OX40 agonist ivuxolimab in advanced cancers. Study information: Patients were dosed with the agonistic anti-OX40 (CD134) antibody ivuxolimab.

CDR3 length: 17 amino acids. The germline gives CDR1 KGHSH, CDR2 LQKENI. The trim removed 3 bases at V and 3 bases at J, leaving 7 bases unmatched. Whole-study findings and limits: Partly responding patients at 0.1-3.0 mg/kg showed some of the smallest clonal expansion.

Notes on this clone: The target antigen is unknown.

Here immunoSEQ multiplex PCR was the method, and the copy in TCRdb shows in-frame clones only, minus some. The repertoire holds fewer than 40,000 clones, with approximately 90% as singletons. The TCR was taken from an adult with an advanced solid tumor such as melanoma, head and neck, liver or kidney cancer. The starting material was CD4+ or CD8+ T cells sorted from blood, obtained in a trial of the OX40 agonist ivuxolimab. The chain has TRBV18 and TRBJ2-2, with 10 bases lining up with TRBD2. For the CDR3, the DNA is TGTGCCAGCTCACCGAGCCTAGCGGGGGCCGACACCGGGGAGCTGTTTTTT. Its protein product is CASSPSLAGADTGELFF.